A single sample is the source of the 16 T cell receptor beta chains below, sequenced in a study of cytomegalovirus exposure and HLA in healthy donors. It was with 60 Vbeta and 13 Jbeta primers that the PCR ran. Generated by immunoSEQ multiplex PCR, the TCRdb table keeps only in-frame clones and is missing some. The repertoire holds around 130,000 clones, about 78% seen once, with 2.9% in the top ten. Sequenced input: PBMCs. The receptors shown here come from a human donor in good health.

The DNA of the CDR3 is TGTGCCAGCAGTCCCACCTACGAGCAGTACTTC. Its translation is CASSPTYEQYF. The V and J genes are TRBV28 and TRBJ2-7; no clear D. The CDR3 is made up of 11 amino acids. Trimming cost V 5 bases and J 2 bases, with 4 bases left between them. Germline CDR1 is MDHEN and CDR2 is SYDVKM.

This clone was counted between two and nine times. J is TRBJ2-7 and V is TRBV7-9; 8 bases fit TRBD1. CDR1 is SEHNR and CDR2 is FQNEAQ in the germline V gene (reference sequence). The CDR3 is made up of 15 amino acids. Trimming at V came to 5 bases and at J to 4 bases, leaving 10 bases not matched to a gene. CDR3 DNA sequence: TGTGCCAGCAGCACCGTTGAGACAGGGGTGTACGAGCAGTACTTC. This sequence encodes CASSTVETGVYEQYF.

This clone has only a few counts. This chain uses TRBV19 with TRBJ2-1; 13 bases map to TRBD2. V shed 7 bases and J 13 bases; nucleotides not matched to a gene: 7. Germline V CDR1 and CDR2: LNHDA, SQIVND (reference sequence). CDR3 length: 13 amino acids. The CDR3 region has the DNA TGTGCCAGTACCTTACTAGCGGGGGGGCCTCAGTTCTTC. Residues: CASTLLAGGPQFF.

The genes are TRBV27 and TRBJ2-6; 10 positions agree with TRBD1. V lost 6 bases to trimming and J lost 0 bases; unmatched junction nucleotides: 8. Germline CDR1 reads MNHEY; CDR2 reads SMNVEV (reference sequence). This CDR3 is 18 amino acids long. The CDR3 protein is CASSLGRQGASGANVLTF. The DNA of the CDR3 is TGTGCCAGCAGCCTAGGCCGACAGGGGGCCTCTGGGGCCAACGTCCTGACTTTC.

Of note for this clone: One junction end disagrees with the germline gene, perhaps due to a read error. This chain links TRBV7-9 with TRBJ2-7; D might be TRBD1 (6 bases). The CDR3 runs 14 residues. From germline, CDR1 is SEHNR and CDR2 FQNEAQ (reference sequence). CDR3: CSSSITGSSYEQYF. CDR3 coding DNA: TGTTCCAGCAGCATAACAGGGAGCTCCTACGAGCAGTACTTC.

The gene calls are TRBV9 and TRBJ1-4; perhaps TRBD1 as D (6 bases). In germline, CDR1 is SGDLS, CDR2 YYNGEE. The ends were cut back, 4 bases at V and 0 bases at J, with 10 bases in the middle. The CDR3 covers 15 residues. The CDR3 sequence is CASSPTGSTNEKLFF. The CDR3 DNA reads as TGTGCCAGCAGCCCCACAGGGTCAACTAATGAAAAACTGTTTTTT.

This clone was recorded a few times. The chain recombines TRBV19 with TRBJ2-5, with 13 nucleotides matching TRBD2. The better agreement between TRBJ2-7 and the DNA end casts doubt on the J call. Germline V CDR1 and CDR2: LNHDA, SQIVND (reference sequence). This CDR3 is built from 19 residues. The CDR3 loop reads CASSARNSGTSGASYEQYF. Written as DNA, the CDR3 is TGTGCCAGTAGTGCACGGAACTCCGGGACTAGCGGGGCATCCTACGAGCAGTACTTC.

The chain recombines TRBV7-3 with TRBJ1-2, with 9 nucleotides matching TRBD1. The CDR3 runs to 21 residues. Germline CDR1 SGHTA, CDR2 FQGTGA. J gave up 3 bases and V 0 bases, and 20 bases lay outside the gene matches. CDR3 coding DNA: TGTGCCAGCAGCTTAACGGGGGGGGCTCGGGACAGGGTAAAAATAGACTATGGCTACACCTTC. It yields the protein CASSLTGGARDRVKIDYGYTF.

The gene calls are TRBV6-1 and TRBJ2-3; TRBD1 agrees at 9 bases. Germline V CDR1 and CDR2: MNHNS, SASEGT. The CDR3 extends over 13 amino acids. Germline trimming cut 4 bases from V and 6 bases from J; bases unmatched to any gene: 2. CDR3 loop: CASSGDRADTQYF. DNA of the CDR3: TGTGCCAGCAGTGGGGACAGGGCGGATACGCAGTATTTT.

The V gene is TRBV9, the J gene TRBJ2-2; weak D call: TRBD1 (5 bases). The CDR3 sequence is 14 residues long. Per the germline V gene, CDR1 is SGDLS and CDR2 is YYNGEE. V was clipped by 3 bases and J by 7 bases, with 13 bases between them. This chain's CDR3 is CASSAPPQGGELFF. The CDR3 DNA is TGTGCCAGCAGCGCCCCCCCCCAGGGCGGGGAGCTGTTTTTT. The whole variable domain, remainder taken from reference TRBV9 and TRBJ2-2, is DSGVTQTPKHLITATGQRVTLRCSPRSGDLSVYWYQQSLDQGLQFLIQYYNGEERAKGNILERFSAQQFPDLHSELNLSSLELGDSALYFCASSAPPQGGELFFGEGSRLTVL.

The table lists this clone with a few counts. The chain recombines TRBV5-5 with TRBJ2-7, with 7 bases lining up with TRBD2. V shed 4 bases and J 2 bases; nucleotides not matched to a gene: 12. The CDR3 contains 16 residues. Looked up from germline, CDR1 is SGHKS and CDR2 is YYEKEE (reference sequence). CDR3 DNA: TGTGCCAGCAGCCCTCACCCCGCGGGGGTCACCTACGAGCAGTACTTC. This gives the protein CASSPHPAGVTYEQYF.

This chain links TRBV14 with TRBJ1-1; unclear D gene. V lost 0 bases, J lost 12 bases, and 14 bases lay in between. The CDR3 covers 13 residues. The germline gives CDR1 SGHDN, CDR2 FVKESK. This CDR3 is CASSQDLVTVPFF. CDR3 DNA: TGTGCCAGCAGCCAAGATCTTGTAACTGTCCCTTTCTTT.

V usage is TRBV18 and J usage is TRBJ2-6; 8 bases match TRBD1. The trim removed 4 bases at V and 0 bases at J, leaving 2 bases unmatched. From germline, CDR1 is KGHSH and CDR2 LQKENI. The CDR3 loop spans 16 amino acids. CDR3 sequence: CASSLDRGSGANVLTF. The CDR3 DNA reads TGTGCCAGCTCACTAGACAGGGGCTCTGGGGCCAACGTCCTGACTTTC.

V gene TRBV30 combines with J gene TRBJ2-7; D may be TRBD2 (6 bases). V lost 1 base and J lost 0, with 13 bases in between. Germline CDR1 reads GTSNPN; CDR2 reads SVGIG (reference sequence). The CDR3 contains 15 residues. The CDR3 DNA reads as TGTGCCTGGAGTGCCCTCGGGGGTATCTCCTACGAGCAGTACTTC. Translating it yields CAWSALGGISYEQYF.

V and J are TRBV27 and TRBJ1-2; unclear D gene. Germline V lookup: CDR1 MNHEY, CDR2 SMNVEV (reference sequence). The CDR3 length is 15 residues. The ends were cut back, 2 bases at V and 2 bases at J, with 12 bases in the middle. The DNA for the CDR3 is TGTGCCAGCAGTTTAGCGGGCGCGGGGAACTATGGCTACACCTTC. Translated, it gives CASSLAGAGNYGYTF.

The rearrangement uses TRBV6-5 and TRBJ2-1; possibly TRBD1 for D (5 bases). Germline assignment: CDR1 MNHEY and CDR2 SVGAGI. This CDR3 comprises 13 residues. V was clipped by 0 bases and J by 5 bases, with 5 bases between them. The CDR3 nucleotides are TGTGCCAGCAGTTACTCCAGGGACAATGAGCAGTTCTTC. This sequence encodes CASSYSRDNEQFF.